This TCR beta chain came from a study of blood T cell repertoires in COVID-19. In the study overall: T cells, B-cell-depleted T cells, or PBMCs provided the cDNA or gDNA that served as material.

Method: immunoSEQ multiplex PCR; TCRdb's copy keeps in-frame clones and lacks some. Of roughly 250,000 clones detected, around four fifths appear once; the ten largest clones hold 4% to 4.5%. This TCR derives from a woman in her 40s with active or convalescent COVID-19. The specimen sequenced was peripheral blood.

CDR3 loop: CATQRTGGTEAFF. CDR3 nucleotides: TGTGCCACACAACGGACAGGGGGAACTGAAGCTTTCTTT. This rearrangement joins TRBV19 to TRBJ1-1; 10 bases match TRBD1. Per the germline V gene, CDR1 is LNHDA and CDR2 is SQIVND (reference sequence). The CDR3 runs 13 residues. V trimming: 10 bases; J trimming: 5 bases; junction bases outside the gene matches: 7.